One sample yielded the 27 T cell receptor beta chains listed below, sequenced in a study of blood T cell repertoires in COVID-19. Using immunoSEQ multiplex PCR, the repertoire was profiled, and TCRdb retains in-frame clones only, with some absent. The repertoire includes some 370,000 clones, around 87% of them detected once, and more than 9% sits in the top ten. Sequencing was performed on peripheral blood. The source of these receptors is a woman aged 25-40 years with COVID-19, enrolled during active disease.

The chain links TRBV29-1 to TRBJ1-1, with 7 nucleotides matching TRBD1. With 1 base clipped from V and 0 bases from J, the junction kept 2 bases outside the gene matches. The CDR3 is 14 residues long. Germline CDR1 SQVTM, CDR2 ANQGSEA. In DNA form, the CDR3 reads TGCAGCGTTGAAGTAGGGGGCGTGAACACTGAAGCTTTCTTT. It codes for CSVEVGGVNTEAFF.

This clone appeared a few times. Other nucleotide sequences from this sample produce the same CDR3. CDR3 residues: CASSYSSGGYEQYF. In nucleotides, the CDR3 is TGTGCCAGCAGTTATTCTTCAGGGGGCTACGAGCAGTACTTC. The chain couples TRBV6-5 to TRBJ2-7; 7 bases fit TRBD1. This CDR3 is 14 amino acids long. The V gene end was trimmed by 3 bases and the J gene end by 3 bases; junction bases not matched to a gene: 5. CDR1 and CDR2 (germline): MNHEY, SVGAGI.

The J gene is TRBJ2-3, the V gene TRBV2, with D possibly being TRBD2 (6 bases). The CDR3 has 16 residues. Germline-derived CDR1 and CDR2 are SNHLY and FYNNEI. Trimming removed 3 bases at V and 2 bases at J, with 15 bases between. Written as DNA, the CDR3 is TGTGCCAGCAGTGAGTCGGGACTCCTCGTCACAGATACGCAGTATTTT. This encodes CASSESGLLVTDTQYF. The full variable domain, completed using reference TRBV2 and TRBJ2-3, is EPEVTQTPSHQVTQMGQEVILRCVPISNHLYFYWYRQILGQKVEFLVSFYNNEISEKSEIFDDQFSVERPDGSNFTLKIRSTKLEDSAMYFCASSESGLLVTDTQYFGPGTRLTVL.

The chain combines TRBV7-3 with TRBJ2-2; D unclear. Germline lookup yields CDR1 SGHTA and CDR2 FQGTGA. V was cut by 2 bases and J by 9 bases, with 7 bases left in between. The CDR3 sequence is 12 residues long. Written as DNA, the CDR3 is TGTGCCAGCAGCTTAGATAACAGGGAGCTGTTTTTT. It specifies CASSLDNRELFF. Full variable domain (rest looked up from reference TRBV7-3 and TRBJ2-2): GAGVSQTPSNKVTEKGKYVELRCDPISGHTALYWYRQSLGQGPEFLIYFQGTGAADDSGLPNDRFFAVRPEGSVSTLKIQRTERGDSAVYLCASSLDNRELFFGEGSRLTVL.

The chain has TRBV29-1 and TRBJ1-2, with 9 bases lining up with TRBD1. This CDR3 is 12 amino acids long. With 7 bases clipped from V and 6 bases from J, the junction kept 6 bases outside the gene matches. CDR1 and CDR2 (germline): SQVTM, ANQGSEA. CDR3 in amino acids: CSARTGDHGYTF. Written as DNA, the CDR3 is TGCAGCGCTCGGACAGGGGATCATGGCTACACCTTC.

The chain uses TRBV4-2 and TRBJ1-2; 10 bases fit TRBD1. The germline V gene encodes CDR1 LGHNA and CDR2 YNFKEQ. J lost 6 bases, V lost 3 bases, and 10 bases had no gene match. The CDR3 is made up of 16 amino acids. The CDR3 bases are TGTGCCAGCAGCCATCGTGCCTCCGGGACAGGGGATGGCTACACCTTC. It codes for CASSHRASGTGDGYTF.

DNA for the CDR3: TGTGCCAGCAGCCCCGGACAGGGGAACTACGAGCAGTACTTC. It specifies CASSPGQGNYEQYF. The rearrangement links TRBV3-1 (or the pseudogene TRBV3-2) to TRBJ2-7, with 9 nucleotides matching TRBD1. This CDR3 is 14 amino acids long. From germline, CDR1 is LGHDT and CDR2 YNNKEL (reference sequence). V lost 4 bases, J lost 3 bases, and 4 bases stayed unmatched.

The chain carries TRBV7-8 and TRBJ2-7; D unresolved. The CDR3 consists of 12 residues. The germline gives CDR1 SGHVS, CDR2 FQNEAQ. Trimming took 5 bases from V and 3 from J, leaving 8 bases between them. CDR3 in amino acids: CASSPPSYEQYF. DNA of the CDR3: TGTGCCAGCAGCCCGCCTAGCTACGAGCAGTACTTC.

This chain joins TRBV6-5 and TRBJ2-1, with TRBD1 as a possible D gene (5 bases). Trimming removed 2 bases at V and 6 bases at J, with 8 bases between. The germline V gene has CDR1 MNHEY and CDR2 SVGAGI. The CDR3 is 13 amino acids. Here the CDR3 reads CASSYDSGNEQFF. The CDR3 DNA sequence: TGTGCCAGCAGTTACGACAGTGGCAATGAGCAGTTCTTC.

The chain joins TRBV2 to TRBJ2-1, with TRBD2 identical over 9 bases. CDR3 length equals 15 residues. CDR1 and CDR2 from the germline V gene are SNHLY and FYNNEI. The trim removed 5 bases at V and 4 bases at J, leaving 6 bases unmatched. The CDR3 DNA is TGTGCCAGCAGTCTTAGCGGGAGAGAGTACAATGAGCAGTTCTTC. Its protein product is CASSLSGREYNEQFF.

Notes on this clone: Other DNA sequences in this specimen translate into the identical CDR3. This sequence joins TRBV30 and TRBJ1-5; D gene ambiguous. The germline V gene has CDR1 GTSNPN and CDR2 SVGIG (reference sequence). The CDR3 runs to 13 residues. V was clipped by 0 bases and J by 5 bases, with 8 bases between them. The CDR3 protein is CAWSVGGDQPQHF. CDR3 sequence (DNA): TGTGCCTGGAGTGTAGGCGGCGATCAGCCCCAGCATTTT. The complete variable domain, with remaining parts taken from reference TRBV30 and TRBJ1-5, reads SQTIHQWPATLVQPVGSPLSLECTVEGTSNPNLYWYRQAAGRGLQLLFYSVGIGQISSEVPQNLSASRPQDRQFILSSKKLLLSDSGFYLCAWSVGGDQPQHFGDGTRLSIL.

This clone was found once. The chain uses TRBV29-1 and TRBJ2-7; possible D gene TRBD2, 6 bases. The CDR3 has 13 residues. Germline values: CDR1 SQVTM, CDR2 ANQGSEA. V lost 4 bases and J 4 bases, leaving 14 bases between the germline ends. In nucleotides, the CDR3 is TGCAGCGTTGTAACCGGGGAGGCGTACGAGCAGTACTTC. Protein: CSVVTGEAYEQYF.

This chain uses TRBV28 with TRBJ2-7, with D perhaps matching TRBD1 (6 bases). The CDR3 length is 14 residues. The V end was cut by 6 bases, the J end by 4 bases, with 16 bases between. Germline CDR1 MDHEN, CDR2 SYDVKM. The CDR3 sequence is CASRRSDRPYEQYF. The CDR3, as DNA: TGTGCCAGCAGGAGATCGGACAGACCTTACGAGCAGTACTTC.

The count of this clone is one. The chain combines TRBV19 with TRBJ2-7; 9 nucleotides align to TRBD1. The germline CDR1 and CDR2 sequences are LNHDA and SQIVND (reference sequence). The CDR3 consists of 13 residues. J lost 3 bases, V lost 10 bases, and 7 bases had no gene match. The CDR3 region has the DNA TGTGCCACATCGGCGGACAGGGGCTACGAGCAGTACTTC. Protein product: CATSADRGYEQYF.

This clone was seen a few times. The chain carries TRBV29-1 and TRBJ1-2; no reliable D call. V was shortened by 5 bases and J by 2 bases, with 12 bases between the two germline ends. Germline lookup yields CDR1 SQVTM and CDR2 ANQGSEA. The CDR3 is 13 residues long. The CDR3 DNA follows: TGCAGCGTTCTGTTGCAGGCGAACTATGGCTACACCTTC. Amino acid sequence: CSVLLQANYGYTF.

In this sample, this clone turned up once. The chain carries TRBV20-1 and TRBJ1-1, with D unclear. Germline lookup yields CDR1 DFQATT and CDR2 SNEGSKA (reference sequence). This CDR3 is built from 11 residues. In DNA form, the CDR3 reads TGCAACCCTTCAGGGAACACTGAAGCTTTCTTT. The encoded protein is CNPSGNTEAFF.

The sample holds one count of this clone. The CDR3, as DNA: TGTGCCAGCAGCGTACAGGGGGCTAAAGATACGCAGTATTTT. It codes for CASSVQGAKDTQYF. The chain joins TRBV7-9 to TRBJ2-3, with TRBD1 matching 9 bases. The CDR3 runs 14 residues. Germline V CDR1 and CDR2: SEHNR, FQNEAQ (reference sequence). V gave up 5 bases and J gave up 5 bases; unmatched junction bases: 5.

The chain recombines TRBV2 with TRBJ1-1; D is unresolved. V lost 7 bases, J lost 4 bases, and 10 bases lay in between. Looked up from germline, CDR1 is SNHLY and CDR2 is FYNNEI. The CDR3 has 12 residues. The CDR3 here is CASMAEGTEAFF. The CDR3 DNA is TGTGCCAGCATGGCCGAGGGCACTGAAGCTTTCTTT.

The J gene is TRBJ1-2, the V gene TRBV5-4, with a possible D match to TRBD1 (6 bases). Trimming stripped 3 bases from V and 5 bases from J, with 14 bases between. The germline gives CDR1 SGHNT, CDR2 YYREEE (reference sequence). The CDR3 is 14 amino acids. The CDR3 sequence: CASSSQGRSYGYTF. CDR3 nucleotide sequence: TGTGCCAGCAGCTCACAGGGACGATCGTATGGCTACACCTTC.

The V call is TRBV14, the J call TRBJ2-1; 14 bases are shared with TRBD2. Germline lookup yields CDR1 SGHDN and CDR2 FVKESK. V lost 4 bases, J lost 8 bases, and 13 bases stayed unmatched. CDR3 length: 18 residues. The CDR3 protein is CASSPSSPGLAGAHEQFF. The CDR3 DNA follows: TGTGCCAGCAGCCCTAGTTCTCCGGGACTAGCGGGAGCCCATGAGCAGTTCTTC.

The CDR3 bases are TGTGCCAGCAGCCAAGCCCACAGGGACCTGCAGTACTTC. This codes for CASSQAHRDLQYF. The rearrangement uses TRBV3-1 (or the pseudogene TRBV3-2) and TRBJ2-7; tentatively, D is TRBD1 (6 bases). Germline CDR1 is LGHDT and CDR2 is YNNKEL (reference sequence). CDR3 length: 13 amino acids. The V and J ends lost 1 base and 9 bases respectively, with 13 bases between them.

The chain couples TRBV9 to TRBJ2-1; 10 bases match TRBD2. J was trimmed by 3 bases and V by 7 bases; bases with no gene match: 1. There are 13 residues in the CDR3. The germline V gene has CDR1 SGDLS and CDR2 YYNGEE. CDR3 sequence reads: CASEREGYNEQFF. CDR3 nucleotide sequence: TGTGCCAGCGAGCGGGAGGGCTACAATGAGCAGTTCTTC. Full variable domain (missing parts from reference TRBV9 and TRBJ2-1): DSGVTQTPKHLITATGQRVTLRCSPRSGDLSVYWYQQSLDQGLQFLIQYYNGEERAKGNILERFSAQQFPDLHSELNLSSLELGDSALYFCASEREGYNEQFFGPGTRLTVL.

V and J are TRBV12-3 or TRBV12-4 and TRBJ2-7; 8 bases map to TRBD2. Germline trimming cut 7 bases from V and 5 bases from J; bases unmatched to any gene: 7. CDR3 length: 13 residues. CDR3 bases: TGTGCCAGCAATCCGAGCGGGAGAAACGAGCAGTACTTC. The encoded protein is CASNPSGRNEQYF.

The gene calls are TRBV7-9 and TRBJ2-5, with 11 bases identical to TRBD2. This CDR3 has 15 residues. Germline V gene lookup returns CDR1 SEHNR and CDR2 FQNEAQ (reference sequence). V lost 5 bases and J lost 1; bases outside the gene matches: 3. CDR3 sequence: CASSPGLAGQETQYF. CDR3 sequence (DNA): TGTGCCAGCAGCCCTGGACTAGCGGGCCAAGAGACCCAGTACTTC.

A word on this clone: The sample contains more than one DNA sequence encoding this CDR3. The V and J genes are TRBV5-5 and TRBJ2-1, with D unresolved. This CDR3 has 11 amino acids. Germline V gives CDR1 SGHKS, CDR2 YYEKEE (reference sequence). Trimming cost V 3 bases and J 4 bases, with 2 bases left between them. Written as DNA, the CDR3 is TGTGCCAGCAGCTCTTACAATGAGCAGTTCTTC. Translated, it gives CASSSYNEQFF.

The sample holds one count of this clone. The chain couples TRBV3-1 (or the pseudogene TRBV3-2) to TRBJ2-3; 7 bases are a match to TRBD2. This CDR3 spans 15 amino acids. V was pared by 0 bases and J by 0 bases, with 0 bases of the junction left unmatched. CDR1 LGHDT and CDR2 YNNKEL come from the germline V gene (reference sequence). In DNA, the CDR3 is TGTGCCAGCAGCCAAGAGACTAGCAGCACAGATACGCAGTATTTT. Its translation is CASSQETSSTDTQYF.

J is TRBJ2-7 and V is TRBV2, with D possibly TRBD1 on 5 matching bases. Germline CDR1 reads SNHLY; CDR2 reads FYNNEI. Trimming took 10 bases from V and 5 from J, leaving 21 bases between them. This CDR3 is 14 amino acids long. The CDR3 coding sequence is TGTGCCATCACTACCGACTTTGCAGGGCACGAGCAGTACTTC. Amino acids: CAITTDFAGHEQYF.